This entry is about one T cell receptor (beta chain). TCRdb re-analysed the RT-PCR reads in MiXCR, keeping a single row per CDR3 protein. The table lists about 570,000 distinct CDR3 sequences, 12% of them singletons, with around 9.6% in the top ten. The CDR3 runs to 17 residues. CDR1 and CDR2 (germline): MNHEY, SVGAGI. The ends lost 0 bases at V and 0 bases at J; junction bases unmatched: 0. The data stem from a study of response to subunit inactivated influenza vaccine. The sample here was PBMCs from blood, taken on the day of vaccination. The chain uses TRBV6-5 and TRBJ2-1; 12 nucleotides line up with TRBD2. The receptor was isolated from a man between 45 and 60 years old who received an inactivated influenza vaccine. The CDR3 loop is CASSYSGLAGSYNEQFF. As DNA, the CDR3 is TGTGCCAGCAGTTACTCGGGACTAGCGGGCTCCTACAATGAGCAGTTCTTC.